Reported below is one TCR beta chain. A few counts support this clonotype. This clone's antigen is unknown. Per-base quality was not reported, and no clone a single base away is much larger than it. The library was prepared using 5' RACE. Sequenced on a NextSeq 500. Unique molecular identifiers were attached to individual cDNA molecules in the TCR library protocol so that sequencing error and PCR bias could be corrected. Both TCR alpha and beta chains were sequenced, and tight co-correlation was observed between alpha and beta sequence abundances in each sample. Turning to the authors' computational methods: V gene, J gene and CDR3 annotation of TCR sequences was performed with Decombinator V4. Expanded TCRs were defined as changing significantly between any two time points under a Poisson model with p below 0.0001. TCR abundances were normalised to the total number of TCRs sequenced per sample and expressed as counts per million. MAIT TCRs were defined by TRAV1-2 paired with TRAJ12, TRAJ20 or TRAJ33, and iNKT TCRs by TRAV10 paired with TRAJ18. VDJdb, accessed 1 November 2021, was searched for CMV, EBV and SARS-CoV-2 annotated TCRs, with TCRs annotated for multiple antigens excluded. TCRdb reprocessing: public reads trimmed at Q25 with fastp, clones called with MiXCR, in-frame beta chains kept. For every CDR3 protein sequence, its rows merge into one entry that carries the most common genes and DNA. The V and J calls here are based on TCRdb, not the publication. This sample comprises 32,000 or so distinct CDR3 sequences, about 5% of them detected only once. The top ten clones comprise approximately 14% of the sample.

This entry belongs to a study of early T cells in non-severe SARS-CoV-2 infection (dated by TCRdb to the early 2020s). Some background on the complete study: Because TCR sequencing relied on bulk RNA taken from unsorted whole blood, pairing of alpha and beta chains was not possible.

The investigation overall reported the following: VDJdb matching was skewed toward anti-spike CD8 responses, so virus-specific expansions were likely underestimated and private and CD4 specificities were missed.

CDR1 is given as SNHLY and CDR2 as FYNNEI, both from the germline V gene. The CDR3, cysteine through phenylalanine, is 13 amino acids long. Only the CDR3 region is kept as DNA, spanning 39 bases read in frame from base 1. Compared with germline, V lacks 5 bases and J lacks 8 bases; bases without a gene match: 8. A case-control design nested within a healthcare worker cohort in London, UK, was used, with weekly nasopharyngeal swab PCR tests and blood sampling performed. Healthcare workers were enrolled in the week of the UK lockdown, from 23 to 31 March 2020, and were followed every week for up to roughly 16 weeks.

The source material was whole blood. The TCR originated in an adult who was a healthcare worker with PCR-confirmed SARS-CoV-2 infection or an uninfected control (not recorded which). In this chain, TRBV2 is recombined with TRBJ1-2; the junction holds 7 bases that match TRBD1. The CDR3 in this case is CASSKTDRRGYTF. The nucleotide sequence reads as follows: TGTGCCAGCAGTAAAACGGACAGGAGAGGCTACACCTTC.